The 11 T cell receptor beta chains below come from one sample, sequenced in a study of CD8 T cells in ankylosing spondylitis (dated by TCRdb to about 2017). Library preparation employed 5' RACE. Sequencing was carried out with an Illumina HiSeq 2500. TCRdb itself trimmed the public reads at Q25 with fastp, ran MiXCR and retained productive beta chains. Rows are unified per CDR3 protein, each entry keeping the most common DNA and genes. The sample contains about 300,000 distinct CDR3 sequences, less than 25% of them found a single time. In total, the top ten clones hold approximately 3.7% of the sample. Sequencing used blood, either unsorted or a sorted T cell fraction (not recorded which). Receptors were obtained from a female donor with ankylosing spondylitis or in good health (not recorded which).

The sample holds a few counts of this clonotype. The chain carries TRBV12-3 or TRBV12-4 and TRBJ2-3; D remains ambiguous. The CDR3 consists of 13 residues. Trimming stripped 8 bases from V and 2 bases from J, with 11 bases between. CDR3 nucleotide sequence: TGTGCCAGCTCCAGGTCTCTCACAGATACGCAGTATTTT. This gives the protein CASSRSLTDTQYF.

CDR3: CASSSFGSGIQETQYF. The CDR3 coding sequence is TGTGCCAGCAGCTCCTTCGGGAGCGGTATTCAAGAGACCCAGTACTTC. The chain couples TRBV7-2 to TRBJ2-5; possible D gene TRBD2, 6 bases. Germline CDR1 and CDR2: SGHTA and FQGNSA. V was trimmed by 4 bases and J by 2 bases, leaving 17 bases between them. This CDR3 comprises 16 residues.

The rearrangement joins TRBV4-3 to TRBJ2-2; 9 bases are a match to TRBD1. Germline CDR1 is LGHNA and CDR2 is YSLEER. V lost 0 bases and J lost 6; bases outside the gene matches: 11. The CDR3 loop spans 18 amino acids. The CDR3 reads CASSQDSSGTGLSGELFF. The CDR3, as DNA: TGCGCCAGCAGCCAAGATTCGTCCGGGACAGGGTTGTCCGGGGAGCTGTTTTTT.

This clonotype occurred many times. The CDR3 nucleotides read TGTGCCAGCAGCTTCGTGGGTGAGCAGTTCTTC. This gives the protein CASSFVGEQFF. The chain is built from TRBV5-6 and TRBJ2-1, with D unclear. The ends were cut back, 2 bases at V and 9 bases at J, with 6 bases in the middle. CDR3 size: 11 residues. Germline CDR1 SGHDT, CDR2 YYEEEE.

This clonotype has a count of ten or more. The rearrangement joins TRBV10-3 to TRBJ2-7; D is ambiguous. Trimming stripped 0 bases from V and 1 base from J, with 7 bases between. Per the germline V gene, CDR1 is ENHRY and CDR2 is SYGVKD. The CDR3 is 14 residues long. The DNA of the CDR3 is TGTGCCATCAGTGAGTCGGTACTTTCCTACGAGCAGTACTTC. Translating it yields CAISESVLSYEQYF.

This chain uses TRBV20-1 with TRBJ2-7; 7 positions match TRBD2. Germline lookup yields CDR1 DFQATT and CDR2 SNEGSKA (reference sequence). The CDR3 extends over 13 amino acids. V lost 6 bases to trimming and J lost 6 bases; unmatched junction nucleotides: 11. CDR3 amino acids: CSAKPGLRGEQYF. CDR3 bases: TGCAGTGCGAAACCGGGACTAAGAGGCGAGCAGTACTTC.

CDR3 sequence: CSARDNREGRGKLFF. CDR3 in DNA: TGCAGTGCTAGAGATAATAGAGAGGGAAGGGGAAAACTGTTTTTT. The J gene is TRBJ1-4, the V gene TRBV20-1; D possibly corresponds to TRBD1 (5 bases). The CDR3 is 15 residues long. V lost 0 bases and J lost 10, with 18 bases in between. CDR1 and CDR2 from the germline V gene are DFQATT and SNEGSKA (reference sequence).

This clonotype was counted many times. The rearrangement links TRBV20-1 to TRBJ2-1, with TRBD1 matching over 8 bases. Germline V lookup: CDR1 DFQATT, CDR2 SNEGSKA (reference sequence). The CDR3 runs to 15 residues. V gave up 5 bases and J gave up 1 base; unmatched junction bases: 7. This CDR3 is CSARPRGLSYNEQFF. The CDR3 DNA reads as TGCAGTGCTCGCCCCAGGGGGCTGTCCTACAATGAGCAGTTCTTC.

The genes are TRBV20-1 and TRBJ2-4; 13 bases are a match to TRBD2. Germline V CDR1 and CDR2: DFQATT, SNEGSKA (reference sequence). V dropped 5 bases and J dropped 0; count of bases not matched to a gene: 10. The CDR3 consists of 18 residues. The CDR3 loop is CSALPGLAGYVAKNIQYF. For the CDR3, the DNA is TGCAGTGCTTTACCGGGACTAGCGGGATACGTAGCCAAAAACATTCAGTACTTC.

This clonotype occurred many times. The V call is TRBV29-1, the J call TRBJ1-1; 7 bases fit TRBD1. CDR3 size: 17 residues. V dropped 5 bases and J dropped 0; count of bases not matched to a gene: 15. Germline V gene lookup returns CDR1 SQVTM and CDR2 ANQGSEA. DNA for the CDR3: TGCAGCGTTCTGGGACTCCTCCAGGGGGGGATGAACACTGAAGCTTTCTTT. Protein: CSVLGLLQGGMNTEAFF.

This clonotype was seen many times. The rearrangement links TRBV12-3 or TRBV12-4 to TRBJ1-5, with D unresolved. This CDR3 has 15 residues. Trimming left V 3 bases short and J 1 base short, with 10 bases between. The CDR3 here is CASSFGGFSNQPQHF. CDR3 DNA: TGTGCCAGCAGTTTCGGTGGGTTCAGCAATCAGCCCCAGCATTTT.